This T cell receptor (beta chain) was found in a study of somatic mutations in cytotoxic T cells in rheumatoid arthritis (dated by TCRdb to the late 2010s). Background for the entire study: Right after diagnosis and prior to the start of any treatment, 25 to 30 ml EDTA of peripheral blood was drawn from patients. To characterize clonality, the study used TCRB deep sequencing while asking whether somatic mutations are carried by expanded CD8+ T-cell clones in newly diagnosed, untreated rheumatoid arthritis. Median age was essentially the same in the patient group and the control group. Some V beta antibody-stained T-cell populations were flow-sorted on a FACSAria II or Sony SH800 at nearly 100% purity, and sorted V beta1+ cells also underwent TCRB sequencing. TCRB deep sequencing covered 65 to 80 patients with rheumatoid arthritis along with approximately 20 healthy controls. What the study reported, not specific to this receptor: The finding that TRBV07 was slightly underrepresented in patients was left unadjusted for multiple comparisons. Viral specificity could not be ruled out by absence from virus-specific databases, and the antigen targets of the expanded CD8+ clones remained unknown. The largest CD8+ clone made up more than 20% of CD8+ cells in about an eighth of the roughly 65 patients, and blood and synovial fluid shared several identical CD8+ TCRB sequences. Healthy controls showed no age-related increase in CD8+ clonality, whereas patients did (Spearman r of about 0.5). Rheumatoid arthritis patients and age-matched healthy controls did not significantly differ in CD8+ T-cell clonality.

Based on the germline V gene, the CDR1 and CDR2 sequences are SGHDN and FVKESK. The CDR3 spans 15 residues, from the cysteine through the phenylalanine. Of all the DNA, just the CDR3 is kept, 45 bases in frame from base 1. Clipping removes 4 bases from V and 2 bases from J, with 6 as the unmatched junction base count. Flow cytometry confirmed the purity of CD4+ and CD8+ cells that had been isolated by positive magnetic bead selection on an AutoMACS. After a first flow cytometry screen using a TCR V beta antibody panel, clonal expansions were characterized through TCRB deep sequencing of sorted CD8+ fractions. Peripheral blood mononuclear cells were obtained using density gradient separation with Ficoll-Paque PLUS. DNA from CD4-enriched, CD8-enriched or PBMC samples was extracted using Nucleospin Tissue or Tissue XS kits and then quantified on a Qubit 2.0 fluorometer. TCRB CDR3 sequencing used the immunoSEQ assay on genomic DNA. Per the authors' processing: When patient CD8+ clones exceeding 1% were checked against published virus-specific TCRB sequences, only a few matched. Nothing other than productive TCRB rearrangements was included in the analyses. A clone was defined by a unique TCRB CDR3 sequence, and clonality was computed as a productive clonality index based on Shannon entropy. Repertoire overlap between two samples was calculated from the template counts of each clone relative to total templates per sample. Flow cytometry-measured V-gene usage correlated with V-gene usage from TCRB sequencing, with a Spearman r of approximately 0.6. Here the immuneACCESS table is served through TCRdb, limited to in-frame sequences with V and J called. Missing clones are a known gap in these copies; in checked studies unresolved V genes cover under half, and the rest lacks a known reason. V and J calls and clone size are as listed in that table; D and trimming were resolved from the DNA. The sample has around 21,000 clones on record, 78% of them singletons. Roughly 12% of the sample is in the top ten clones.

This clone has only a few counts. Its antigen has not been determined. Base qualities are not provided; no much larger clone lies one nucleotide away. Recombination linked TRBV14 to TRBJ2-7, with 9 bases aligning to TRBD1. The sequenced sample consisted of CD8+ T cells sorted from blood. This receptor was obtained from an adult with rheumatoid arthritis. The CDR3 loop reads CASSPTGQGTYEQYF. The base sequence is TGTGCCAGCAGCCCTACGGGACAGGGAACCTACGAGCAGTACTTC.